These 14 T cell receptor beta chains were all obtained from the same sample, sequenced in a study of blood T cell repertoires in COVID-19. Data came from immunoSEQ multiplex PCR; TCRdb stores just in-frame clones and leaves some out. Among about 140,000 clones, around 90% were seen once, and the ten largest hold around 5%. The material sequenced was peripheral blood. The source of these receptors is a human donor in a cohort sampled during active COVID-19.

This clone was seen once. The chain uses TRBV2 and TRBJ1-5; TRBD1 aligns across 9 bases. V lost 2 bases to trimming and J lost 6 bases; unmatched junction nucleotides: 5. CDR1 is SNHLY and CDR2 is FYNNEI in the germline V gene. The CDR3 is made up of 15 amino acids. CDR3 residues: CASSEQTGGGQPQHF. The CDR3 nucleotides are TGTGCCAGCAGTGAACAGACAGGGGGAGGTCAGCCCCAGCATTTT. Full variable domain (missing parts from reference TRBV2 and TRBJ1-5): EPEVTQTPSHQVTQMGQEVILRCVPISNHLYFYWYRQILGQKVEFLVSFYNNEISEKSEIFDDQFSVERPDGSNFTLKIRSTKLEDSAMYFCASSEQTGGGQPQHFGDGTRLSIL.

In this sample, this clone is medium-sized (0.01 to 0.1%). The CDR3 DNA reads as TGTGCCATCAGTGAGCAGACAGGAAGGGCCCTGGGAACTGGAAACACCATATATTTT. Protein: CAISEQTGRALGTGNTIYF. The V and J genes are TRBV10-3 and TRBJ1-3; maybe TRBD1 (6 bases). The ends were cut back, 2 bases at V and 2 bases at J, with 22 bases in the middle. The V gene's germline CDR1 is ENHRY and CDR2 SYGVKD. The CDR3 is 19 amino acids.

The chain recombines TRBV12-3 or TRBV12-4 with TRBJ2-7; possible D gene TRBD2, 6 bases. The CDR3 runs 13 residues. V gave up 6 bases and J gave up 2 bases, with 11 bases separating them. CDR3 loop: CASREGEAYEQYF. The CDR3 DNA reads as TGTGCCAGCAGGGAAGGGGAGGCCTACGAGCAGTACTTC.

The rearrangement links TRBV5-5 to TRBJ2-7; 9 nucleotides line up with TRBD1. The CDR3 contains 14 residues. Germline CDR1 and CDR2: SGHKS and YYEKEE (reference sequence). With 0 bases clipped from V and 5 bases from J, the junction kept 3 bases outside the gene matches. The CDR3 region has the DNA TGTGCCAGCAGCTTGGGGGACAGGGTCGACGAGCAGTACTTC. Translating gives CASSLGDRVDEQYF.

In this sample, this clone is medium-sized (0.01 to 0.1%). The CDR3 is CASSLEGLAGREQYF. The DNA of the CDR3 is TGTGCCAGCAGCTTAGAGGGACTAGCGGGGAGGGAGCAGTACTTC. The chain links TRBV11-2 to TRBJ2-7, with 13 nucleotides matching TRBD2. V lost 0 bases and J lost 7; bases outside the gene matches: 3. CDR1 is SGHAT and CDR2 is FQNNGV in the germline V gene. CDR3 length: 15 residues.

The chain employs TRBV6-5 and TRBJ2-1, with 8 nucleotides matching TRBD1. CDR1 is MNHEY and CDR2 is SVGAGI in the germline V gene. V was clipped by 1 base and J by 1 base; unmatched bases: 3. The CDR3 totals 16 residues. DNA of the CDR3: TGTGCCAGCAGTTACTACACAGGGGGGTCCTACAATGAGCAGTTCTTC. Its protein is CASSYYTGGSYNEQFF.

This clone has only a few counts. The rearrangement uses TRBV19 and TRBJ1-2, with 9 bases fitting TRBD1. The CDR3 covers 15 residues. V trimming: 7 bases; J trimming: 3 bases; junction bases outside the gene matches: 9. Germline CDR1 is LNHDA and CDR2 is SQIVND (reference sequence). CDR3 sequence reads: CASTSQGADYYGYTF. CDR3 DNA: TGTGCCAGTACGTCACAGGGGGCAGATTACTATGGCTACACCTTC.

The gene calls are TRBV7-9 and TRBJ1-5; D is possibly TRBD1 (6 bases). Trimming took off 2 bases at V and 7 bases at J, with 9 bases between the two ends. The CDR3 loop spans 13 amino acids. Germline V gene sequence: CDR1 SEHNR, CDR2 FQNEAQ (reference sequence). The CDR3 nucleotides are TGTGCCAGCAGCTTATCAGGGGAACAGCCCCAGCATTTT. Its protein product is CASSLSGEQPQHF.

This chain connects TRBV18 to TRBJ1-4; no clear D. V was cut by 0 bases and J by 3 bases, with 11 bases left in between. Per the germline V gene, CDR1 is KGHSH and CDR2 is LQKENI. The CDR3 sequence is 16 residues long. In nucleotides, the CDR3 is TGTGCCAGCTCACCACCAGGAGCTGCGGCTAATGAAAAACTGTTTTTT. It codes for CASSPPGAAANEKLFF.

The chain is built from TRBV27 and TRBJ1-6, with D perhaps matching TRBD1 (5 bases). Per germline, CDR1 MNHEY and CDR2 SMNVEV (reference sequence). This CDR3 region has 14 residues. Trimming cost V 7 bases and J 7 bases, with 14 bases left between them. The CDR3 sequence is CASTLRAGNSPLHF. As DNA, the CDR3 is TGTGCCAGCACCCTCAGGGCAGGCAATTCACCCCTCCACTTT.

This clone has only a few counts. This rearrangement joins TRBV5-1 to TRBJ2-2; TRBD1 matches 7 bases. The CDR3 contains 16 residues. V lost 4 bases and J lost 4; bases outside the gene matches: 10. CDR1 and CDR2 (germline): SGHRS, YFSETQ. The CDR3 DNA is TGCGCCAGCAGCGCAACAGGGGTCCGAAGCACCGGGGAGCTGTTTTTT. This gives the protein CASSATGVRSTGELFF. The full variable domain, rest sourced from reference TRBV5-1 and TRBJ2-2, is KAGVTQTPRYLIKTRGQQVTLSCSPISGHRSVSWYQQTPGQGLQFLFEYFSETQRNKGNFPGRFSGRQFSNSRSEMNVSTLELGDSALYLCASSATGVRSTGELFFGEGSRLTVL.

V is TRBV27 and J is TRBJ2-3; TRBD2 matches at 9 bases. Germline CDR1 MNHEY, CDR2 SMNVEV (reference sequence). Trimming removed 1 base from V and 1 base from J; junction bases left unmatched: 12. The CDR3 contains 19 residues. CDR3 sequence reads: CASSLFSGSGRGGTDTQYF. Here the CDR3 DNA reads TGTGCCAGCAGTTTATTTTCAGGTAGCGGGAGAGGGGGCACAGATACGCAGTATTTT.

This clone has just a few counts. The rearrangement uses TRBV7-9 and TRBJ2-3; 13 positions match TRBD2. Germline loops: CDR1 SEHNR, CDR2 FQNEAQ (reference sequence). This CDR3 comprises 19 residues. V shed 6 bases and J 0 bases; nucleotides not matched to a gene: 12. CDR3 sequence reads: CASSYGLAGAHSSTDTQYF. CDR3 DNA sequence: TGTGCCAGCAGTTACGGACTAGCGGGGGCCCACTCTAGCACAGATACGCAGTATTTT.

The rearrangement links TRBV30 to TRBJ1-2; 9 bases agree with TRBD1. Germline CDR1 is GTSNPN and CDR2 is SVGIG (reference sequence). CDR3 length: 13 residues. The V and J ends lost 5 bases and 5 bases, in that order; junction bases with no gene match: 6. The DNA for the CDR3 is TGTGCCTGGGAGACAGGGGGAGGATATGGCTACACCTTC. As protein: CAWETGGGYGYTF. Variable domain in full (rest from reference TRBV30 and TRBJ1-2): SQTIHQWPATLVQPVGSPLSLECTVEGTSNPNLYWYRQAAGRGLQLLFYSVGIGQISSEVPQNLSASRPQDRQFILSSKKLLLSDSGFYLCAWETGGGYGYTFGSGTRLTVV.